This TCR beta chain is drawn from a study of identical twins. General study points: Zero-insertion findings could be partly confounded by invariant cells (MAIT and iNKT cells). Sequences that were out-of-frame, alpha and twin-shared displayed an excess of low generation probability.

Germline V gives CDR1 SGHRS, CDR2 YFSETQ. This CDR3 contains 14 residues. With 0 bases removed from V and 3 bases from J, the gap between germline ends came to 10 bases. TCRdb called the 5' RACE reads again in MiXCR, with one record for every CDR3 protein. This sample has about 690,000 distinct CDR3 sequences, with roughly 6.2% found just once. This clonotype appeared a few times. Its target is not known. This sequence was found in a young man in good health. This chain connects TRBV5-1 to TRBJ2-7; unclear D gene. Specimen: naive T cells sorted from blood. Here the CDR3 reads CASSLDYASYEQYF. The CDR3 DNA is TGCGCCAGCAGCTTGGATTACGCAAGCTACGAGCAGTACTTC.